What follows are 30 T cell receptor beta chains derived from one specimen sequenced in a study of T cell responses to AZD1222 COVID-19 vaccine. Generated by immunoSEQ multiplex PCR, the TCRdb table keeps only in-frame clones and is missing some. The data contain about 130,000 clones, 85% to 95% of them seen just once; the ten biggest clones take up 1.5% to 2%. The material was peripheral blood, obtained on day 0 of AZD1222 vaccination. These receptors came from an adult in good health.

The chain has TRBV28 and TRBJ2-2; 7 bases map to TRBD1. Germline V CDR1 and CDR2: MDHEN, SYDVKM. V trimming: 6 bases; J trimming: 5 bases; junction bases outside the gene matches: 3. The CDR3 totals 13 residues. The CDR3 DNA sequence: TGTGCCAGCAGCCGGACAGGAACCGGGGAGCTGTTTTTT. Encoded protein: CASSRTGTGELFF.

This rearrangement joins TRBV9 to TRBJ2-3, with D perhaps matching TRBD2 (5 bases). Trimming shortened V by 2 bases and J by 2 bases, and 12 bases separated the two germline ends. The germline CDR1 and CDR2 sequences are SGDLS and YYNGEE. CDR3 length: 15 residues. For the CDR3, the DNA is TGTGCCAGCAGCGTGTACCATGACTACACAGATACGCAGTATTTT. Its translation: CASSVYHDYTDTQYF.

The V and J genes are TRBV27 and TRBJ1-2; D is possibly TRBD1 (5 bases). The CDR3 spans 13 residues. Per the germline V gene, CDR1 is MNHEY and CDR2 is SMNVEV (reference sequence). Trimming cost V 5 bases and J 4 bases, with 11 bases left between them. This chain's CDR3 is CASSGGRPYGYTF. The CDR3 nucleotides read TGTGCCAGCAGTGGGGGTCGCCCCTATGGCTACACCTTC.

CDR3 region: CASSLFDGDTEAFF. The CDR3 DNA is TGTGCCAGCAGCTTATTTGACGGAGACACTGAAGCTTTCTTT. V gene TRBV13 combines with J gene TRBJ1-1; D is undetermined. The ends were cut back, 2 bases at V and 3 bases at J, with 10 bases in the middle. CDR1 PRHDT and CDR2 FYEKMQ come from the germline V gene (reference sequence). This CDR3 has 14 amino acids.

This clone appeared a few times. The CDR3 spells CASSSSLTPYEQYF. The DNA of the CDR3 is TGCGCCAGCAGCTCATCCTTGACCCCCTACGAGCAGTACTTC. V gene TRBV5-1 combines with J gene TRBJ2-7; D gene uncertain. The CDR3 contains 14 residues. CDR1 and CDR2 (germline): SGHRS, YFSETQ. Trimming took 3 bases from V and 2 from J, leaving 12 bases between them.

This chain uses TRBV12-3 or TRBV12-4 with TRBJ1-2; unclear D gene. Trimming shortened V by 2 bases and J by 4 bases, and 5 bases separated the two germline ends. The CDR3 consists of 12 residues. This CDR3 is CASSLRLYGYTF. The CDR3 region has the DNA TGTGCCAGCAGTTTAAGGCTCTATGGCTACACCTTC.

The rearrangement uses TRBV25-1 and TRBJ2-1; TRBD2 agrees at 12 bases. J gave up 6 bases and V 8 bases, and 2 bases lay outside the gene matches. Germline V CDR1 and CDR2: MGHDK, SYGVNS. CDR3 length: 13 residues. The CDR3 is CASSSGGANEQFF. For the CDR3, the DNA is TGTGCCAGCTCTAGCGGGGGGGCCAATGAGCAGTTCTTC.

The chain joins TRBV2 to TRBJ2-2; D gene unclear. V was shortened by 4 bases and J by 1 base, with 7 bases between the two germline ends. The CDR3 has 14 residues. Germline V gene data show CDR1 as SNHLY and CDR2 as FYNNEI. The DNA of the CDR3 is TGTGCCAGCAGTGGTCCAGGGAACACCGGGGAGCTGTTTTTT. Translation: CASSGPGNTGELFF. Combining the CDR3 with reference TRBV2 and TRBJ2-2 gives the whole variable domain EPEVTQTPSHQVTQMGQEVILRCVPISNHLYFYWYRQILGQKVEFLVSFYNNEISEKSEIFDDQFSVERPDGSNFTLKIRSTKLEDSAMYFCASSGPGNTGELFFGEGSRLTVL.

V is TRBV7-9 and J is TRBJ1-2; 8 positions match TRBD1. The CDR3 is 12 residues long. The V segment lost 5 bases and the J segment 6 bases; nucleotides outside the gene matches: 2. Germline CDR1 reads SEHNR; CDR2 reads FQNEAQ (reference sequence). CDR3: CASSRQGHGYTF. The CDR3 DNA reads TGTGCCAGCAGCCGACAGGGGCATGGCTACACCTTC.

The chain joins TRBV23-1 to TRBJ1-6; no firm D call. TRBV23-1 is sorted into the ORF group, with uncertain function. Trimming removed 3 bases from V and 9 bases from J, with 12 bases in between. The CDR3 has 14 residues. CDR3: CASSHKGPASPLHF. CDR3 nucleotides: TGCGCCAGCAGTCATAAGGGTCCGGCTTCACCCCTCCACTTT.

The V gene is TRBV19, the J gene TRBJ2-7, with 7 bases fitting TRBD2. Germline V CDR1 and CDR2: LNHDA, SQIVND (reference sequence). V was clipped by 9 bases and J by 1 base; unmatched bases: 9. This CDR3 is 14 amino acids long. CDR3 bases: TGTGCCAGCGCCTGGCAGGGAGGGTCCTACGAGCAGTACTTC. Its protein is CASAWQGGSYEQYF.

This clone has a single count. The CDR3, as DNA: TGTGCCAGCAGCCAAGGAGGACAGGGACGGGCAACTAATGAAAAACTGTTTTTT. Protein: CASSQGGQGRATNEKLFF. The V gene is TRBV3-1 (or the pseudogene TRBV3-2), the J gene TRBJ1-4; 8 positions match TRBD1. Germline CDR1 reads LGHDT; CDR2 reads YNNKEL (reference sequence). J lost 0 bases, V lost 1 base, and 7 bases had no gene match. CDR3 length equals 18 residues.

This chain uses TRBV5-1 with TRBJ1-1; D remains ambiguous. Per the germline V gene, CDR1 is SGHRS and CDR2 is YFSETQ. The germline V and J ends were trimmed by 5 bases and 0 bases, with 8 bases remaining between them. The CDR3 runs 13 residues. The CDR3 reads CASREVLNTEAFF. Here the CDR3 DNA reads TGCGCCAGCAGGGAGGTTTTGAACACTGAAGCTTTCTTT. The full variable domain, completed using reference TRBV5-1 and TRBJ1-1, is KAGVTQTPRYLIKTRGQQVTLSCSPISGHRSVSWYQQTPGQGLQFLFEYFSETQRNKGNFPGRFSGRQFSNSRSEMNVSTLELGDSALYLCASREVLNTEAFFGQGTRLTVV.

The rearrangement links TRBV4-1 to TRBJ2-1, with TRBD2 matching 14 bases. The trim removed 4 bases at V and 1 base at J, leaving 6 bases unmatched. In germline, CDR1 is MGHRA, CDR2 YSYEKL. This CDR3 is built from 18 residues. Written as DNA, the CDR3 is TGCGCCAGCAGCCGAGGGACTAGCGGGAGTCGGTCCTACAATGAGCAGTTCTTC. It is translated as CASSRGTSGSRSYNEQFF.

The DNA of the CDR3 is TGTGCCAGCAGCTTACAGGGACAGGGAGGCGGGGAGCTGTTTTTT. Protein product: CASSLQGQGGGELFF. J is TRBJ2-2 and V is TRBV7-3, with 9 bases that match TRBD1. The CDR3 has 15 amino acids. Trimming removed 2 bases from V and 7 bases from J; junction bases left unmatched: 5. The V gene's germline CDR1 is SGHTA and CDR2 FQGTGA. Full variable domain (remainder filled in from reference TRBV7-3 and TRBJ2-2): GAGVSQTPSNKVTEKGKYVELRCDPISGHTALYWYRQSLGQGPEFLIYFQGTGAADDSGLPNDRFFAVRPEGSVSTLKIQRTERGDSAVYLCASSLQGQGGGELFFGEGSRLTVL.

The J gene is TRBJ2-2, the V gene TRBV9; 9 bases align to TRBD2. Germline lookup yields CDR1 SGDLS and CDR2 YYNGEE. V shed 0 bases and J 2 bases; nucleotides not matched to a gene: 14. The CDR3 has 20 residues. This CDR3 is CASSVEILVSGGPNTGELFF. The DNA of the CDR3 is TGTGCCAGCAGCGTAGAAATTTTGGTTAGCGGGGGTCCTAACACCGGGGAGCTGTTTTTT.

This rearrangement joins TRBV6-5 to TRBJ1-2; the D gene is possibly TRBD1 (6 bases). Looked up from germline, CDR1 is MNHEY and CDR2 is SVGAGI. CDR3 length equals 13 residues. V gave up 2 bases and J gave up 7 bases, with 11 bases separating them. The CDR3 region is CASSYGGASGYTF. The CDR3 region has the DNA TGTGCCAGCAGTTACGGGGGCGCCTCTGGCTACACCTTC.

The CDR3 coding sequence is TGCGCCAGCAGCCAAGATAGGAGCCGGTTCTTCAATCAGCCCCAGCATTTT. As protein: CASSQDRSRFFNQPQHF. The chain links TRBV4-3 to TRBJ1-5; D gene ambiguous. The CDR3 is 17 amino acids. Trimming shortened V by 0 bases and J by 3 bases, and 15 bases separated the two germline ends. CDR1 is LGHNA and CDR2 is YSLEER in the germline V gene.

The V and J genes are TRBV29-1 and TRBJ2-1; TRBD2 is a possible D gene (6 bases). The CDR3 contains 12 residues. Per germline, CDR1 SQVTM and CDR2 ANQGSEA. The V gene lost 4 bases and the J gene lost 2 bases, with 6 bases spanning the gap. The CDR3 coding sequence is TGCAGCGTTGGACTAGCCTACAATGAGCAGTTCTTC. Amino acid sequence: CSVGLAYNEQFF.

In its sample, this clone was seen once. This sequence joins TRBV11-3 and TRBJ1-1, with 7 bases identical to TRBD1. The CDR3 consists of 14 residues. CDR1 and CDR2 (germline): SGHNT, YENEEA. J gave up 1 base and V 5 bases, and 4 bases lay outside the gene matches. The CDR3 DNA follows: TGTGCCAGCAGCGCACAGGGGCCGAACACTGAAGCTTTCTTT. It codes for CASSAQGPNTEAFF. The full variable domain, its missing parts supplied by reference TRBV11-3 and TRBJ1-1, is EAGVVQSPRYKIIEKKQPVAFWCNPISGHNTLYWYLQNLGQGPELLIRYENEEAVDDSQLPKDRFSAERLKGVDSTLKIQPAELGDSAVYLCASSAQGPNTEAFFGQGTRLTVV.

This clone was seen just once. The chain is built from TRBV27 and TRBJ2-3; no clear D. Trimming cost V 6 bases and J 4 bases, with 14 bases left between them. CDR3 size: 14 residues. Germline V gene sequence: CDR1 MNHEY, CDR2 SMNVEV (reference sequence). The CDR3 is CASSPVIPADTQYF. In DNA form, the CDR3 reads TGTGCCAGCAGCCCCGTAATCCCCGCAGATACGCAGTATTTT.

This chain links TRBV7-2 with TRBJ1-1; the match to TRBD1 covers 11 bases. CDR1 and CDR2 (germline): SGHTA, FQGNSA. This CDR3 contains 16 residues. V gave up 3 bases and J gave up 1 base; unmatched junction bases: 4. The CDR3 sequence is CASSFWDRGANTEAFF. The CDR3 nucleotides read TGTGCCAGCAGCTTTTGGGACAGGGGGGCGAACACTGAAGCTTTCTTT.

The rearrangement links TRBV27 to TRBJ2-5; tentative D call: TRBD2 (5 bases). The CDR3 runs 15 residues. The ends were cut back, 2 bases at V and 5 bases at J, with 15 bases in the middle. Germline CDR1 is MNHEY and CDR2 is SMNVEV (reference sequence). The CDR3 protein is CASSLRWSGWETQYF. The CDR3 bases are TGTGCCAGCAGTTTACGCTGGAGCGGCTGGGAGACCCAGTACTTC.

The genes are TRBV15 and TRBJ1-4; D possibly corresponds to TRBD1 (5 bases). Germline lookup yields CDR1 LNHNV and CDR2 YYDKDF (reference sequence). This CDR3 spans 15 amino acids. Trimming shortened V by 2 bases and J by 6 bases, and 13 bases separated the two germline ends. The CDR3 sequence is CATSRPGTSHEKLFF. CDR3 DNA: TGTGCCACCAGCAGACCTGGGACCAGCCATGAAAAACTGTTTTTT.

The chain combines TRBV11-1 with TRBJ1-2; TRBD1 is a possible D gene (6 bases). V was shortened by 5 bases and J by 5 bases, with 12 bases between the two germline ends. Germline lookup yields CDR1 SGHAT and CDR2 FQDESV (reference sequence). This CDR3 spans 13 amino acids. CDR3 residues: CASSPDGQYGYTF. The CDR3 region has the DNA TGTGCCAGCAGCCCAGATGGACAGTATGGCTACACCTTC. Together with reference TRBV11-1 and TRBJ1-2, the CDR3 gives the full variable domain: EAEVAQSPRYKITEKSQAVAFWCDPISGHATLYWYRQILGQGPELLVQFQDESVVDDSQLPKDRFSAERLKGVDSTLKIQPAELGDSAMYLCASSPDGQYGYTFGSGTRLTVV.

This chain joins TRBV11-3 and TRBJ2-7, with D perhaps TRBD1 or TRBD2 (5 bases each). The CDR3 is 13 residues long. CDR1 and CDR2 (germline): SGHNT, YENEEA. Trimming pared 4 bases from V and 4 bases from J, leaving 11 bases between. The CDR3 nucleotides read TGTGCCAGCAGCTCGGGACCAAGTTACGAGCAGTACTTC. Encoded protein: CASSSGPSYEQYF.

V and J are TRBV5-1 and TRBJ2-3; 7 positions agree with TRBD2. With V trimmed by 0 bases and J by 1 base, 5 bases remained unmatched. Per germline, CDR1 SGHRS and CDR2 YFSETQ. This CDR3 is built from 16 residues. In nucleotides, the CDR3 is TGCGCCAGCAGCTTGGCCGGGGCGGGAGGCACAGATACGCAGTATTTT. Encoded protein: CASSLAGAGGTDTQYF.

The CDR3 region is CASSLEGWAVDGYTF. CDR3 coding DNA: TGTGCCAGCAGCTTAGAAGGGTGGGCAGTTGATGGCTACACCTTC. The chain employs TRBV7-2 and TRBJ1-2; no reliable D call. There are 15 residues in the CDR3. Trimming pared 1 base from V and 6 bases from J, leaving 15 bases between. Germline CDR1 SGHTA, CDR2 FQGNSA.

This clone is a singleton in its sample. The chain uses TRBV20-1 and TRBJ1-1; tentatively, D is TRBD1 (5 bases). V lost 6 bases to trimming and J lost 3 bases, with 8 bases between them. Germline CDR1 and CDR2: DFQATT and SNEGSKA (reference sequence). The CDR3 is 11 amino acids. The CDR3 reads CSAGRHTEAFF. The DNA of the CDR3 is TGCAGTGCGGGGCGGCACACTGAAGCTTTCTTT.

This clone was counted a few times. The J gene is TRBJ2-7, the V gene TRBV14; D ambiguous. The CDR3 has 14 residues. CDR1 SGHDN and CDR2 FVKESK come from the germline V gene. With 4 bases removed from V and 4 bases from J, the gap between germline ends came to 14 bases. The CDR3 sequence: CASSPRIGLYEQYF. The CDR3 nucleotides read TGTGCCAGCAGCCCCCGGATCGGTTTGTACGAGCAGTACTTC. Drawing the rest from reference TRBV14 and TRBJ2-7, the complete variable domain is EAGVTQFPSHSVIEKGQTVTLRCDPISGHDNLYWYRRVMGKEIKFLLHFVKESKQDESGMPNNRFLAERTGGTYSTLKVQPAELEDSGVYFCASSPRIGLYEQYFGPGTRLTVT.